Below, 8 T cell receptor beta chains from the same sample are listed, as sequenced in a study of graft-versus-host responses after intestinal transplantation. The protocol was immunoSEQ multiplex PCR, while the TCRdb copy is restricted to in-frame clones and leaves out a portion. The table lists 130,000 to 150,000 clones, 80% to 95% of them singletons, with 0.19% in the top ten. Which antigens these TCRs recognize remains unknown. This sample comprised unstimulated CD4+ T cells sorted from spleen or lymph node cells, obtained before intestinal transplant. Every receptor here comes from a human donor who received an intestinal transplant.

This chain connects TRBV6-5 to TRBJ2-1; D might be TRBD1 (5 bases). CDR3 length: 15 amino acids. The germline V gene has CDR1 MNHEY and CDR2 SVGAGI. Trimming left V 4 bases short and J 0 bases short, with 10 bases between. The chain's CDR3 is CASSSTASSYNEQFF. The CDR3 region has the DNA TGTGCCAGCAGTTCGACAGCCTCCTCCTACAATGAGCAGTTCTTC.

The chain has TRBV19 and TRBJ1-1; tentatively, D is TRBD1 (5 bases). The germline CDR1 and CDR2 sequences are LNHDA and SQIVND (reference sequence). The V and J ends lost 1 base and 7 bases respectively, with 10 bases between them. The length of the CDR3 is 13 residues. CDR3 sequence reads: CASSIVGQGEAFF. CDR3 sequence (DNA): TGTGCCAGTAGTATAGTTGGCCAGGGTGAAGCTTTCTTT.

V gene TRBV30 combines with J gene TRBJ2-7; no definite D call. Looked up from germline, CDR1 is GTSNPN and CDR2 is SVGIG (reference sequence). The CDR3 has 15 residues. V dropped 0 bases and J dropped 2 bases, with 14 bases sitting between them. The CDR3, as DNA: TGTGCCTGGAGTGTAATTGGGTGGGGTACCTACGAGCAGTACTTC. Residues: CAWSVIGWGTYEQYF. Looking up the rest from reference TRBV30 and TRBJ2-7 gives the full variable domain: SQTIHQWPATLVQPVGSPLSLECTVEGTSNPNLYWYRQAAGRGLQLLFYSVGIGQISSEVPQNLSASRPQDRQFILSSKKLLLSDSGFYLCAWSVIGWGTYEQYFGPGTRLTVT.

The CDR3 sequence: CASSLGNYNEKLFF. The CDR3 bases are TGTGCCAGCAGCTTGGGGAATTATAATGAAAAACTGTTTTTT. The rearrangement uses TRBV5-5 and TRBJ1-4, with no clear D. The germline gives CDR1 SGHKS, CDR2 YYEKEE (reference sequence). Trimming left V 0 bases short and J 4 bases short, with 7 bases between. There are 14 residues in the CDR3.

The gene calls are TRBV6-1 and TRBJ1-2; 10 bases match TRBD1. With V trimmed by 3 bases and J by 8 bases, 3 bases remained unmatched. Germline V gene sequence: CDR1 MNHNS, CDR2 SASEGT. The CDR3 loop spans 13 amino acids. The CDR3 protein is CASSEDRGNGYTF. CDR3 DNA sequence: TGTGCCAGCAGTGAGGACAGGGGGAACGGCTACACCTTC.

The J gene is TRBJ2-5, the V gene TRBV18; D might be TRBD2 (5 bases). This CDR3 has 16 amino acids. In germline, CDR1 is KGHSH, CDR2 LQKENI. The ends were cut back, 1 base at V and 1 base at J, with 13 bases in the middle. The chain's CDR3 is CASSPLASELQETQYF. The CDR3 nucleotides are TGTGCCAGCTCACCACTAGCGTCAGAACTCCAAGAGACCCAGTACTTC.

The gene calls are TRBV11-2 and TRBJ1-3, with D perhaps TRBD1 (6 bases). This CDR3 comprises 17 residues. The V and J ends lost 5 bases and 0 bases respectively, with 17 bases between them. Germline V gene sequence: CDR1 SGHAT, CDR2 FQNNGV. CDR3: CASSTYRAGVSGNTIYF. The CDR3 DNA follows: TGTGCCAGCAGCACTTACAGGGCAGGGGTCTCTGGAAACACCATATATTTT.

The chain uses TRBV7-2 and TRBJ2-5; D may correspond to TRBD1 or TRBD2 (6 bases each). V gave up 3 bases and J gave up 3 bases, with 20 bases separating them. CDR1 is SGHTA and CDR2 is FQGNSA in the germline V gene. The CDR3 contains 17 residues. As DNA, the CDR3 is TGTGCCAGCAGCTTCCCGGAGGGGCGGAGGGACAAAGAGACCCAGTACTTC. This encodes CASSFPEGRRDKETQYF.